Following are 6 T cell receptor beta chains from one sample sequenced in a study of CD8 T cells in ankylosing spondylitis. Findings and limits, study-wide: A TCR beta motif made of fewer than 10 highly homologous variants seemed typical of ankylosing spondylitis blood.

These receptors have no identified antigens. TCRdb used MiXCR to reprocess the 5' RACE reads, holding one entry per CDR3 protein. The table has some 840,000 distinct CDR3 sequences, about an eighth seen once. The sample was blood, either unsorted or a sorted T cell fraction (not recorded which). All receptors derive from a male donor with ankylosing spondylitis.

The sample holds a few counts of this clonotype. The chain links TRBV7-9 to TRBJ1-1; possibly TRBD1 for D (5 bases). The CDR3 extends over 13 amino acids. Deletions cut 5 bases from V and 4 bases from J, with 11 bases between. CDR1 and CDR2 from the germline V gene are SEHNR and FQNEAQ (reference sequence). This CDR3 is CASSPTVATEAFF. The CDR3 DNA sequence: TGTGCCAGCAGCCCGACAGTGGCCACTGAAGCTTTCTTT.

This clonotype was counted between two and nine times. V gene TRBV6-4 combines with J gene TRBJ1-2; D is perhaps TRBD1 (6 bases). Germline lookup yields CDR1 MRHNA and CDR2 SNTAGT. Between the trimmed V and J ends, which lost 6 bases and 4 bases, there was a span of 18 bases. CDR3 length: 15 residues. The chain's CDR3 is CASRERTDFSYGYTF. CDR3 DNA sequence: TGTGCCAGCAGAGAAAGGACAGACTTCAGCTATGGCTACACCTTC.

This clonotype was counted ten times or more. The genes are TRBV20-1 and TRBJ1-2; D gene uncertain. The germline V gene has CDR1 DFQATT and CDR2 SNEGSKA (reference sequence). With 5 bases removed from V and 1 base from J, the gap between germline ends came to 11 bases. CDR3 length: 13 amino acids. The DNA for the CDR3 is TGCAGTGCTCCCGGGCTTGGTAACTATGGCTACACCTTC. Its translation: CSAPGLGNYGYTF.

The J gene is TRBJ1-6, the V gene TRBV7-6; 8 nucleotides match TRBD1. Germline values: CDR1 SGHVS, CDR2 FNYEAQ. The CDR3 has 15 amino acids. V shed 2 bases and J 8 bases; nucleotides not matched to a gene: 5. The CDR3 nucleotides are TGTGCCAGCAGCTTAAGGCAGGGGGCAGATTCACCCCTCCACTTT. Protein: CASSLRQGADSPLHF.

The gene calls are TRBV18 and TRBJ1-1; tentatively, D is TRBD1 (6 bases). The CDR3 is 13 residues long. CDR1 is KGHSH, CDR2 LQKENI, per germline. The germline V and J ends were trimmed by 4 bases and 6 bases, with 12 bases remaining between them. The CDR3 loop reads CASSRSGGPEAFF. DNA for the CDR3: TGTGCCAGCTCACGTTCGGGGGGCCCTGAAGCTTTCTTT.

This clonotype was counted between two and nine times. Here the CDR3 reads CASSFLGNGPYNEQFF. CDR3 DNA sequence: TGCGCCAGCAGCTTTTTGGGGAATGGCCCCTACAATGAGCAGTTCTTC. The chain joins TRBV5-1 to TRBJ2-1, with D uncertain. V lost 2 bases, J lost 2 bases, and 14 bases lay in between. The CDR3 has 16 residues. Germline V lookup: CDR1 SGHRS, CDR2 YFSETQ.